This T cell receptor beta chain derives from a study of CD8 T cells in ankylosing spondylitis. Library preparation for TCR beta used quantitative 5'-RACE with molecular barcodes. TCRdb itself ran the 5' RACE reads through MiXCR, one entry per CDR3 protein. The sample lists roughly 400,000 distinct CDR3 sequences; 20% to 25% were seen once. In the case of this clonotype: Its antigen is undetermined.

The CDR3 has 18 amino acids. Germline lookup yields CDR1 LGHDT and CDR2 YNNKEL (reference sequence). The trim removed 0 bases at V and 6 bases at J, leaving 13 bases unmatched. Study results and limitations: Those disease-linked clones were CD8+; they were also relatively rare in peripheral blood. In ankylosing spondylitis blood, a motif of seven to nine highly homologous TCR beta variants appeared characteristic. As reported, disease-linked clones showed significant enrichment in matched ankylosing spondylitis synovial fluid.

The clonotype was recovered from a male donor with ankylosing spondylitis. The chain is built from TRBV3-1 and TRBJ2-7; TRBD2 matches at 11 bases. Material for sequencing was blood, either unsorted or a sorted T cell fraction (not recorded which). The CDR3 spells CASSQEALIAGGPGEQYF. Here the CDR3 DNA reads TGTGCCAGCAGCCAAGAGGCCCTAATAGCGGGAGGGCCCGGCGAGCAGTACTTC.